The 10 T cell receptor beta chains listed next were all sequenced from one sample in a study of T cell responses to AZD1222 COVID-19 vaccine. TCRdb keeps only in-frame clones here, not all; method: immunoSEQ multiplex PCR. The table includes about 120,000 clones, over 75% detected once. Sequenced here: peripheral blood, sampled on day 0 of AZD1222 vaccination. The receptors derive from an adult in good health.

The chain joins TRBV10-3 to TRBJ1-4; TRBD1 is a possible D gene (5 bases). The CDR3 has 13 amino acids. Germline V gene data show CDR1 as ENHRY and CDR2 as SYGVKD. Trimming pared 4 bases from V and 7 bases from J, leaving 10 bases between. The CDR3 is CAISAGGVEKLFF. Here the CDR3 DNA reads TGTGCCATCAGTGCGGGGGGGGTTGAAAAACTGTTTTTT.

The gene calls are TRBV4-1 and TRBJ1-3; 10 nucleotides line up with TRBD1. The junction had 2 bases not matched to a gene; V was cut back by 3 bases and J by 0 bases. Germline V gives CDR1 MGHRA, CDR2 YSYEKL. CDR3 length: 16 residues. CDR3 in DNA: TGCGCCAGCAGCCAGGGACAGGGGTCCTCTGGAAACACCATATATTTT. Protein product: CASSQGQGSSGNTIYF.

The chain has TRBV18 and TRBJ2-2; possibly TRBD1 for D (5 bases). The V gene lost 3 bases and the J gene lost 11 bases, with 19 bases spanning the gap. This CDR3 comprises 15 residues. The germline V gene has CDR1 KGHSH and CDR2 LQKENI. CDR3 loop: CASSPRAQGRGELFF. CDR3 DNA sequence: TGTGCCAGCTCACCCCGGGCGCAGGGTAGGGGCGAGCTGTTTTTT.

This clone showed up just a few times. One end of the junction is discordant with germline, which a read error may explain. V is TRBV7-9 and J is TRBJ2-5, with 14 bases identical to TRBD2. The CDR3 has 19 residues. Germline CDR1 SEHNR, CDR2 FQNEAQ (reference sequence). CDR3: CASSLAPGLAGVDGETQYF. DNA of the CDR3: TGTGCCAGCAGCCTAGCACCGGGACTAGCGGGAGTTGATGGAGAGACCCAGTACTTC.

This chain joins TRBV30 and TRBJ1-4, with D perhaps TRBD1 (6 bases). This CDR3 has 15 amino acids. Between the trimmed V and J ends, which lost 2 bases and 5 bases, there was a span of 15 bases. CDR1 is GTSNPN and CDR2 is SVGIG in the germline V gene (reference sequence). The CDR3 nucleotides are TGTGCCTGGAGTTGGGGGGGCGCGGGAAATGAAAAACTGTTTTTT. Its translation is CAWSWGGAGNEKLFF. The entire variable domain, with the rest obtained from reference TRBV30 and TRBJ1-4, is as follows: SQTIHQWPATLVQPVGSPLSLECTVEGTSNPNLYWYRQAAGRGLQLLFYSVGIGQISSEVPQNLSASRPQDRQFILSSKKLLLSDSGFYLCAWSWGGAGNEKLFFGSGTQLSVL.

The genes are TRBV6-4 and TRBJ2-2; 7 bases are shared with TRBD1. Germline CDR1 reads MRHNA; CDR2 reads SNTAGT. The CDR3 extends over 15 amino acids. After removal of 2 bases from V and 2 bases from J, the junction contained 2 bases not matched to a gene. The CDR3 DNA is TGTGCCAGCAGTGACAGGGGGCGAAACACCGGGGAGCTGTTTTTT. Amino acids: CASSDRGRNTGELFF.

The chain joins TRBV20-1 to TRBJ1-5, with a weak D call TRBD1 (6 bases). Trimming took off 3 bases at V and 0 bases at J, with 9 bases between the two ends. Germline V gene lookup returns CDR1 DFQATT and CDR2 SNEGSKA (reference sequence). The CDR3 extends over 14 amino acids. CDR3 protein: CSASKGDSNQPQHF. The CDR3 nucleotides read TGCAGTGCTAGTAAGGGGGATAGCAATCAGCCCCAGCATTTT.

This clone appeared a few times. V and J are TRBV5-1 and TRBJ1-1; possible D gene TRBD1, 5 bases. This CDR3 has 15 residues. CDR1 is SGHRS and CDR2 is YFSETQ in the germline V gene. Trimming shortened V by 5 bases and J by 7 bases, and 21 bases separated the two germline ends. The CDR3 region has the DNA TGCGCCAGCAGTTTTAACCCTGGGACCTTGGGTGAAGCTTTCTTT. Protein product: CASSFNPGTLGEAFF.

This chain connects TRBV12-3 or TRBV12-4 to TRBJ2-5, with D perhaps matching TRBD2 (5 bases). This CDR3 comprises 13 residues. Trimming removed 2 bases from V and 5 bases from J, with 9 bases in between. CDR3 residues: CASSLTRWETQYF. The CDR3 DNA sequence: TGTGCCAGCAGTTTAACTAGGTGGGAGACCCAGTACTTC.

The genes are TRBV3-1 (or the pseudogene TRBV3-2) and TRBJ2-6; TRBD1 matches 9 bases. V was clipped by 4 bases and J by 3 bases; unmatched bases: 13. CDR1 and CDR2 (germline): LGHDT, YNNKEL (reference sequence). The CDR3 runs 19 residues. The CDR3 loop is CASSPPFWTGDVGANVLTF. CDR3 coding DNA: TGTGCCAGCAGCCCTCCGTTTTGGACAGGGGATGTTGGGGCCAACGTCCTGACTTTC.